The 32 T cell receptor beta chains reported below all come from one sample, sequenced in a study of OX40 agonist ivuxolimab in advanced cancers. This table comes from immunoSEQ multiplex PCR, and its TCRdb copy is limited to in-frame clones, with some not included. The table lists about 45,000 clones, roughly 93% of them singletons, with about a fifth in the top ten. The source material was CD4+ or CD8+ T cells sorted from blood, sampled in a trial of the OX40 agonist ivuxolimab. All receptors come from an adult with an advanced solid tumor such as melanoma, head and neck, liver or kidney cancer.

J is TRBJ2-7 and V is TRBV5-6, with 8 bases aligning to TRBD2. CDR1 is SGHDT and CDR2 is YYEEEE in the germline V gene. With V trimmed by 3 bases and J by 4 bases, 3 bases remained unmatched. There are 13 residues in the CDR3. The CDR3 is CASSSTSAYEQYF. CDR3 sequence (DNA): TGTGCCAGCAGCTCGACTAGCGCGTACGAGCAGTACTTC.

This clone was picked up one time. The gene calls are TRBV11-3 and TRBJ2-3, with 7 bases lining up with TRBD1. Germline V gene lookup returns CDR1 SGHNT and CDR2 YENEEA. Trimming took 3 bases from V and 6 from J; bases not matched to a gene: 3. The CDR3 length is 13 residues. The CDR3 bases are TGTGCCAGCAGCTTTGGGACAGCTGATACGCAGTATTTT. Residues: CASSFGTADTQYF.

CDR3 DNA: TGTGCCAGCAGCTTGGAAGGGGATGGGCTGAATGAGCAGTTCTTC. This gives the protein CASSLEGDGLNEQFF. The chain is built from TRBV7-9 and TRBJ2-1; a weak D match, TRBD1 (5 bases). The CDR3 sequence is 15 residues long. The ends were cut back, 3 bases at V and 7 bases at J, with 16 bases in the middle. Germline CDR1 is SEHNR and CDR2 is FQNEAQ (reference sequence).

The chain has TRBV6-5 and TRBJ2-5, with D perhaps being TRBD1 or TRBD2 (6 bases each). The CDR3 has 15 amino acids. V shed 7 bases and J shed 4 bases, with 19 bases lying between them. Looked up from germline, CDR1 is MNHEY and CDR2 is SVGAGI. CDR3 sequence reads: CASNPAGQLGETQYF. The DNA of the CDR3 is TGTGCCAGCAATCCGGCGGGACAACTGGGAGAGACCCAGTACTTC.

The J gene is TRBJ1-2, the V gene TRBV7-8; the D is unclear. The CDR3 has 14 residues. The V gene's germline CDR1 is SGHVS and CDR2 FQNEAQ. V was pared by 7 bases and J by 6 bases, with 18 bases between. The CDR3 DNA follows: TGTGCCAGCAATCTCACTCCCTCAGGTGATGGCTACACCTTC. The encoded protein is CASNLTPSGDGYTF.

As for this clone: Additional DNA sequences in this sample encode the identical CDR3. The chain couples TRBV5-6 to TRBJ2-2; the D gene could be TRBD1 or TRBD2 (5 bases each). The CDR3 is 12 amino acids. CDR1 is SGHDT, CDR2 YYEEEE, per germline. V lost 4 bases, J lost 13 bases, and 14 bases lay in between. CDR3 sequence: CASSGDSRGLFF. The CDR3 coding sequence is TGTGCCAGCAGCGGTGACAGCCGGGGGCTGTTTTTT.

This rearrangement joins TRBV27 to TRBJ2-5; the D gene is possibly TRBD1 (5 bases). V was trimmed by 11 bases and J by 5 bases, leaving 18 bases between them. CDR1 is MNHEY, CDR2 SMNVEV, per germline (reference sequence). CDR3 length equals 13 residues. The CDR3: CAARQPNGETQYF. In nucleotides, the CDR3 is TGTGCCGCCAGACAGCCCAACGGGGAGACCCAGTACTTC.

The chain joins TRBV19 to TRBJ2-1, with D possibly TRBD2 on 5 matching bases. The CDR3 has 14 amino acids. CDR1 and CDR2 from the germline V gene are LNHDA and SQIVND (reference sequence). The V end was cut by 10 bases, the J end by 2 bases, with 15 bases between. The DNA of the CDR3 is TGTGCCACCACGGAGGTGCCCCCCTACAATGAGCAGTTCTTC. Translating it yields CATTEVPPYNEQFF.

The V and J genes are TRBV7-6 and TRBJ2-5; 7 bases fit TRBD2. The CDR3 extends over 15 amino acids. The V gene's germline CDR1 is SGHVS and CDR2 FNYEAQ. Trimming removed 0 bases from V and 2 bases from J; junction bases left unmatched: 3. CDR3 in amino acids: CASSLAGGLQETQYF. CDR3 sequence (DNA): TGTGCCAGCAGCTTAGCCGGGGGACTACAAGAGACCCAGTACTTC.

The chain has TRBV18 and TRBJ1-1; D is uncertain. Germline lookup yields CDR1 KGHSH and CDR2 LQKENI. The CDR3 runs 15 residues. Trimming took 6 bases from V and 0 from J, leaving 14 bases between them. The CDR3 DNA reads TGTGCCAGCTCCCCCTCGGACCCCATGAACACTGAAGCTTTCTTT. Its translation: CASSPSDPMNTEAFF.

The rearrangement joins TRBV27 to TRBJ2-7, with TRBD2 identical over 9 bases. This CDR3 spans 16 amino acids. Trimming took 2 bases from V and 7 from J; bases not matched to a gene: 12. CDR1 and CDR2 (germline): MNHEY, SMNVEV (reference sequence). CDR3 sequence: CASSLGQGLAGWEQYF. CDR3 coding DNA: TGTGCCAGCAGTTTAGGCCAGGGGCTAGCGGGGTGGGAGCAGTACTTC.

The chain recombines TRBV27 with TRBJ2-7, with 9 bases that match TRBD1. This CDR3 has 13 amino acids. Germline V gene lookup returns CDR1 MNHEY and CDR2 SMNVEV (reference sequence). Trimming at V came to 6 bases and at J to 3 bases, leaving 3 bases not matched to a gene. The CDR3 nucleotides are TGTGCCAGCAGCCCGGGACAGGGCTACGAGCAGTACTTC. Protein: CASSPGQGYEQYF.

The chain recombines TRBV4-1 with TRBJ2-7; 7 nucleotides agree with TRBD1. Germline trimming cut 3 bases from V and 3 bases from J; bases unmatched to any gene: 11. There are 16 residues in the CDR3. Germline-derived CDR1 and CDR2 are MGHRA and YSYEKL. DNA of the CDR3: TGCGCCAGCAGCCACTCTCCGGGACAGACTTACTACGAGCAGTACTTC. As protein: CASSHSPGQTYYEQYF.

The genes are TRBV6-5 and TRBJ1-1; D uncertain. The CDR3 length is 13 residues. The germline V and J ends were trimmed by 6 bases and 0 bases, with 8 bases remaining between them. CDR1 is MNHEY, CDR2 SVGAGI, per germline. The CDR3 nucleotides read TGTGCCAGCAGACCGACTTTGAACACTGAAGCTTTCTTT. This sequence encodes CASRPTLNTEAFF.

The chain employs TRBV7-9 and TRBJ1-2; possible D gene TRBD1, 5 bases. Trimming removed 1 base at V and 7 bases at J, with 13 bases between. This CDR3 is built from 14 residues. Per germline, CDR1 SEHNR and CDR2 FQNEAQ (reference sequence). This CDR3 is CASSLDPGRTGYTF. CDR3 nucleotides: TGTGCCAGCAGCTTAGACCCAGGGCGGACTGGCTACACCTTC. The whole variable domain, filled in from reference TRBV7-9 and TRBJ1-2, reads DTGVSQNPRHKITKRGQNVTFRCDPISEHNRLYWYRQTLGQGPEFLTYFQNEAQLEKSRLLSDRFSAERPKGSFSTLEIQRTEQGDSAMYLCASSLDPGRTGYTFGSGTRLTVV.

The genes are TRBV7-9 and TRBJ2-1, with 8 nucleotides matching TRBD2. The V gene's germline CDR1 is SEHNR and CDR2 FQNEAQ (reference sequence). V trimming: 5 bases; J trimming: 10 bases; junction bases outside the gene matches: 13. This CDR3 has 15 amino acids. CDR3 sequence reads: CASSRYAGGLQEQFF. CDR3 bases: TGTGCCAGCAGCCGTTACGCGGGGGGCCTACAAGAGCAGTTCTTC.

The genes are TRBV7-5 and TRBJ2-5; the table's D call of TRBD2 was not tested on the DNA. TRBV7-5 is described as a pseudogene. The CDR3 spans 18 residues. CDR3 residues: CVRSPIEVGGLGQETQYF. CDR3 bases: TGTGTCAGAAGCCCCATAGAGGTAGGAGGGCTCGGCCAAGAGACCCAGTACTTC.

V and J are TRBV11-2 and TRBJ2-2; D is perhaps TRBD1 (5 bases). Germline CDR1 and CDR2: SGHAT and FQNNGV. The CDR3 is 14 amino acids. Trimming left V 4 bases short and J 5 bases short, with 11 bases between. The CDR3 sequence: CASSYLRQTGELFF. The DNA for the CDR3 is TGTGCCAGCAGCTACCTTCGACAGACCGGGGAGCTGTTTTTT.

The rearrangement links TRBV27 to TRBJ2-1, with 9 bases that match TRBD2. The CDR3 is 14 residues long. J was trimmed by 8 bases and V by 7 bases; bases with no gene match: 9. Per the germline V gene, CDR1 is MNHEY and CDR2 is SMNVEV (reference sequence). CDR3 bases: TGTGCCAGCACCTGGGCAGCGGGGGGTGATGAGCAGTTCTTC. Amino acids: CASTWAAGGDEQFF.

This clone was counted a single time. The chain combines TRBV5-1 with TRBJ2-5; tentative D call: TRBD1 (6 bases). The V end lost 5 bases, the J end lost 6 bases, and 14 bases lay between the germline ends. Germline V gives CDR1 SGHRS, CDR2 YFSETQ. CDR3 length: 13 residues. The CDR3: CASRLQGWQTQYF. DNA of the CDR3: TGCGCCAGCAGACTGCAGGGGTGGCAGACCCAGTACTTC.

The V gene is TRBV10-2, the J gene TRBJ2-3, with D possibly matching TRBD1 (6 bases). Trimming removed 1 base from V and 9 bases from J, with 11 bases in between. Germline assignment: CDR1 WSHSY and CDR2 SAAADI. This CDR3 has 13 residues. Here the CDR3 DNA reads TGCGCCAGCAGTGAGTTCATGGGGGCGACGCAGTATTTT. Its protein is CASSEFMGATQYF.

This chain links TRBV12-5 with TRBJ1-4, with 9 bases that match TRBD1. Trimming cost V 2 bases and J 7 bases; bases outside gene matches: 14. The CDR3 length is 18 residues. Germline assignment: CDR1 LGHNT and CDR2 FRNRAP. DNA of the CDR3: TGTGCTAGTGGTTTGCAAAGCTCCCTGGACAGGGGAGGTGAAAAACTGTTTTTT. This codes for CASGLQSSLDRGGEKLFF. Full variable domain (rest looked up from reference TRBV12-5 and TRBJ1-4): DARVTQTPRHKVTEMGQEVTMRCQPILGHNTVFWYRQTMMQGLELLAYFRNRAPLDDSGMPKDRFSAEMPDATLATLKIQPSEPRDSAVYFCASGLQSSLDRGGEKLFFGSGTQLSVL.

This chain uses TRBV28 with TRBJ1-2; D unclear. V lost 8 bases to trimming and J lost 2 bases, with 6 bases between them. Looked up from germline, CDR1 is MDHEN and CDR2 is SYDVKM. CDR3 length: 11 residues. CDR3 DNA sequence: TGTGCCAGCGCTAAGAACTATGGCTACACCTTC. This encodes CASAKNYGYTF.

The chain has TRBV7-9 and TRBJ2-3, with D possibly TRBD1 on 5 matching bases. Deletions cut 1 base from V and 6 bases from J, with 11 bases between. Germline V gene lookup returns CDR1 SEHNR and CDR2 FQNEAQ (reference sequence). The CDR3 covers 14 residues. DNA of the CDR3: TGTGCCAGCAGCTTAGATGGGGCCCCGGATACGCAGTATTTT. Its translation is CASSLDGAPDTQYF.

The J gene is TRBJ2-7, the V gene TRBV9; unclear D gene. The germline V gene has CDR1 SGDLS and CDR2 YYNGEE. CDR3 length: 12 amino acids. V was trimmed by 3 bases and J by 6 bases, leaving 10 bases between them. CDR3 amino acids: CASSADLVEQYF. The CDR3 bases are TGTGCCAGCAGCGCTGATTTAGTCGAGCAGTACTTC.

The rearrangement links TRBV28 to TRBJ1-2; weak D call: TRBD1 (6 bases). The CDR3 runs to 17 residues. Germline lookup yields CDR1 MDHEN and CDR2 SYDVKM. Trimming pared 2 bases from V and 4 bases from J, leaving 20 bases between. CDR3 loop: CASSLPDAGTTSYGYTF. CDR3 DNA: TGTGCCAGCAGTTTACCCGACGCCGGGACAACAAGCTATGGCTACACCTTC.

This clone is a singleton in its sample. The chain joins TRBV29-1 to TRBJ2-7, with D tentatively TRBD2 (6 bases). In germline, CDR1 is SQVTM, CDR2 ANQGSEA. V was pared by 8 bases and J by 9 bases, with 20 bases between. There are 12 residues in the CDR3. The CDR3: CSTTAGTGGQYF. The CDR3, as DNA: TGCAGCACGACGGCGGGGACCGGGGGGCAGTACTTC.

As concerns this clone: An end of the junction does not agree with germline; a read error may underlie this. The chain has TRBV9 and TRBJ2-7, with 7 nucleotides matching TRBD2. Germline values: CDR1 SGDLS, CDR2 YYNGEE. The CDR3 extends over 13 amino acids. This chain's CDR3 is CASSAAGEDEQCF. The DNA for the CDR3 is TGTGCCAGCAGCGCCGCGGGAGAGGACGAGCAGTGCTTC. The full variable domain, in which reference TRBV9 and TRBJ2-7 provide the parts outside the CDR3, is DSGVTQTPKHLITATGQRVTLRCSPRSGDLSVYWYQQSLDQGLQFLIQYYNGEERAKGNILERFSAQQFPDLHSELNLSSLELGDSALYFCASSAAGEDEQCFGPGTRLTVT.

The chain's CDR3 is CASSLTSWTGRNEKLFF. CDR3 in DNA: TGCGCCAGCAGCCTGACCTCGTGGACAGGGAGGAATGAAAAACTGTTTTTT. The chain couples TRBV5-1 to TRBJ1-4; 8 bases map to TRBD1. The CDR3 sequence is 17 residues long. Germline V gives CDR1 SGHRS, CDR2 YFSETQ. V dropped 4 bases and J dropped 5; count of bases not matched to a gene: 13.

V gene TRBV19 combines with J gene TRBJ1-2; TRBD1 agrees at 7 bases. Germline V lookup: CDR1 LNHDA, CDR2 SQIVND (reference sequence). Trimming at V came to 4 bases and at J to 7 bases, leaving 3 bases not matched to a gene. CDR3 length equals 12 residues. The CDR3 here is CASSRGGTGYTF. The DNA for the CDR3 is TGTGCCAGTAGTAGAGGGGGCACTGGCTACACCTTC.

The chain has TRBV28 and TRBJ2-3, with 9 bases lining up with TRBD2. With V trimmed by 7 bases and J by 2 bases, 7 bases remained unmatched. From germline, CDR1 is MDHEN and CDR2 SYDVKM. The length of the CDR3 is 15 residues. The CDR3 loop reads CASKGRGGITDTQYF. CDR3 coding DNA: TGTGCCAGCAAGGGGCGGGGGGGCATCACAGATACGCAGTATTTT.

The chain joins TRBV29-1 to TRBJ1-2; no clear D gene. Deletions cut 3 bases from V and 6 bases from J, with 11 bases between. Germline-derived CDR1 and CDR2 are SQVTM and ANQGSEA. The CDR3 runs to 12 residues. CDR3 amino acids: CSVDLVGDGYTF. CDR3 bases: TGCAGCGTTGATTTGGTCGGAGATGGCTACACCTTC.